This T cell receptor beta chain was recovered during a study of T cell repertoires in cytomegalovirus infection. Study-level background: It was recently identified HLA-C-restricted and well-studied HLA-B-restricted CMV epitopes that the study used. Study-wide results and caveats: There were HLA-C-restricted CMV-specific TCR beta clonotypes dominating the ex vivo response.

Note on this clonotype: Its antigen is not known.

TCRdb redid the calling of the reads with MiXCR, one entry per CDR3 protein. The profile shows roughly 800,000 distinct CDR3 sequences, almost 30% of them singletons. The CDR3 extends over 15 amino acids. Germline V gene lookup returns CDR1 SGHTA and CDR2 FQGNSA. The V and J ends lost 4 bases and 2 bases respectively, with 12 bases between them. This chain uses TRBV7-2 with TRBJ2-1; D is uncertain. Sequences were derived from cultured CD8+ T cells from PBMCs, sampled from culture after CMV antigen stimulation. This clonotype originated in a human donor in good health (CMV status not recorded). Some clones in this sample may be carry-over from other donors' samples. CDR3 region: CASSSSGTTYNEQFF. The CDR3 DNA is TGTGCCAGCAGCTCCTCAGGAACAACCTACAATGAGCAGTTCTTC. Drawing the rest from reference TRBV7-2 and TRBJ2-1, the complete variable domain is GAGVSQSPSNKVTEKGKDVELRCDPISGHTALYWYRQSLGQGLEFLIYFQGNSAPDKSGLPSDRFSAERTGGSVSTLTIQRTQQEDSAVYLCASSSSGTTYNEQFFGPGTRLTVL.